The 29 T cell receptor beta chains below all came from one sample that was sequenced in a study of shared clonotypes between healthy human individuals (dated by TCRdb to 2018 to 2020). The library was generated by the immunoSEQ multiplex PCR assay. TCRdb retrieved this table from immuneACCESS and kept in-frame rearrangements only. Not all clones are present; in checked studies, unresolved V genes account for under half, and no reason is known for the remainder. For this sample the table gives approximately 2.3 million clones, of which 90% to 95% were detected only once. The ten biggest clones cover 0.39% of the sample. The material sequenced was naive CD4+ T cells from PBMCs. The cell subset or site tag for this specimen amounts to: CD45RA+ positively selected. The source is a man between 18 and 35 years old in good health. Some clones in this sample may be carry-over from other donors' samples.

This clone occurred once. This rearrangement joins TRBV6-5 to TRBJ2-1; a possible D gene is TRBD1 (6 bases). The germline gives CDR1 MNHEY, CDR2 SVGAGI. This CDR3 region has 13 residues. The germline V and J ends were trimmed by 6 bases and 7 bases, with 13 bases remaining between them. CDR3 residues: CASRGAGVNEQFF. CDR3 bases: TGTGCCAGCAGGGGCGCAGGGGTGAATGAGCAGTTCTTC.

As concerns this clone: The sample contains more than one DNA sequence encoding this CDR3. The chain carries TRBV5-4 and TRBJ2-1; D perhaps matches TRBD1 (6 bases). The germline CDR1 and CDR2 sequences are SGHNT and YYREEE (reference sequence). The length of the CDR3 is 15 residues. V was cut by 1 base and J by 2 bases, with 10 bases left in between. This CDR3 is CASSLSGDPYNEQFF. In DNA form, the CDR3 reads TGTGCCAGCAGCTTGTCAGGGGACCCCTACAATGAGCAGTTCTTC. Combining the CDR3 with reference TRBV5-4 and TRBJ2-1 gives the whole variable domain ETGVTQSPTHLIKTRGQQVTLRCSSQSGHNTVSWYQQALGQGPQFIFQYYREEENGRGNFPPRFSGLQFPNYSSELNVNALELDDSALYLCASSLSGDPYNEQFFGPGTRLTVL.

The CDR3 loop reads CASSRLADANTGELFF. Here the CDR3 DNA reads TGTGCCAGCAGCAGACTAGCCGACGCGAACACCGGGGAGCTGTTTTTT. The chain recombines TRBV5-5 with TRBJ2-2; 7 bases match TRBD2. J gave up 0 bases and V 4 bases, and 6 bases lay outside the gene matches. This CDR3 comprises 16 residues. Germline CDR1 and CDR2: SGHKS and YYEKEE (reference sequence).

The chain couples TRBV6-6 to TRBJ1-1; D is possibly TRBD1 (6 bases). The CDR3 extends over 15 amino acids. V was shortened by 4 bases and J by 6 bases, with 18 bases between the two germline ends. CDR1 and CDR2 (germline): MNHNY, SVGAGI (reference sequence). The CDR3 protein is CASSSPTGGSAEAFF. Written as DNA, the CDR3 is TGTGCCAGCAGTTCGCCGACAGGTGGTAGCGCTGAAGCTTTCTTT.

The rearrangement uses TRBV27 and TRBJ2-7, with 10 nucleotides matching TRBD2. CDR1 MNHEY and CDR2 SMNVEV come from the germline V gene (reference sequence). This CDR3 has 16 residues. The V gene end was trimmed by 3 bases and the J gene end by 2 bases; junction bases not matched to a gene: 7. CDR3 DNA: TGTGCCAGCAGTTTGACAGCGGGAGGGGTGGCCTACGAGCAGTACTTC. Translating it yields CASSLTAGGVAYEQYF.

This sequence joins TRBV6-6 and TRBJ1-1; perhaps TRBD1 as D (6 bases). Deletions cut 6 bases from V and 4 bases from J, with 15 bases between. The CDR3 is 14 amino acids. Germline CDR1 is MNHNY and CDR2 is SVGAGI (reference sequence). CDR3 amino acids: CASRRTGLGTEAFF. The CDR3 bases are TGTGCCAGCAGGCGAACAGGGTTGGGCACTGAAGCTTTCTTT.

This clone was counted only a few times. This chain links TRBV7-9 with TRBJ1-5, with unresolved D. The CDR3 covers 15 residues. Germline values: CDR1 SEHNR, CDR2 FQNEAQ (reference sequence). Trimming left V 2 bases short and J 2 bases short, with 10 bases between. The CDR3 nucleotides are TGTGCCAGCAGCTTATCGGGCCCGGGCAATCAGCCCCAGCATTTT. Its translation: CASSLSGPGNQPQHF. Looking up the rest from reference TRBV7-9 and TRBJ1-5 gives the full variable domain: DTGVSQNPRHKITKRGQNVTFRCDPISEHNRLYWYRQTLGQGPEFLTYFQNEAQLEKSRLLSDRFSAERPKGSFSTLEIQRTEQGDSAMYLCASSLSGPGNQPQHFGDGTRLSIL.

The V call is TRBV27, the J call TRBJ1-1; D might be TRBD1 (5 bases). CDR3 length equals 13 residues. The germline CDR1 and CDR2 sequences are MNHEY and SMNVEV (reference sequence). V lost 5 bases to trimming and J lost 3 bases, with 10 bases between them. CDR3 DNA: TGTGCCAGCAGTGCCCGCAGGGACACTGAAGCTTTCTTT. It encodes CASSARRDTEAFF.

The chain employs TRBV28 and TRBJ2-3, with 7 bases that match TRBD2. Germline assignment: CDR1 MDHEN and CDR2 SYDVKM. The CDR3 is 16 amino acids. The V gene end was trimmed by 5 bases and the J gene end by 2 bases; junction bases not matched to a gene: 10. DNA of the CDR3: TGTGCCAGCAGTCCCGGGGGGAGGCGGGTCACAGATACGCAGTATTTT. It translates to CASSPGGRRVTDTQYF. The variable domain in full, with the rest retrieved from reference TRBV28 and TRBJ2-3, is DVKVTQSSRYLVKRTGEKVFLECVQDMDHENMFWYRQDPGLGLRLIYFSYDVKMKEKGDIPEGYSVSREKKERFSLILESASTNQTSMYLCASSPGGRRVTDTQYFGPGTRLTVL.

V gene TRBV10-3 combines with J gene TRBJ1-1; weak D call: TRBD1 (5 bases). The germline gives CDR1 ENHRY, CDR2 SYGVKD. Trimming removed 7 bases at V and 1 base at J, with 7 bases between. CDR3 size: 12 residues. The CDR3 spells CAIMGENTEAFF. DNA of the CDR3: TGTGCCATCATGGGGGAGAACACTGAAGCTTTCTTT.

CDR3 loop: CASSALPGGGYYEQYF. As DNA, the CDR3 is TGTGCCAGCAGCGCCCTCCCCGGGGGCGGGTATTACGAGCAGTACTTC. The V call is TRBV9, the J call TRBJ2-7; D could derive from TRBD1 or TRBD2 (6 bases each). Between the trimmed V and J ends, which lost 3 bases and 4 bases, there was a span of 20 bases. The CDR3 has 16 amino acids. From germline, CDR1 is SGDLS and CDR2 YYNGEE.

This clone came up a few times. The CDR3 here is CASTETESQPQHF. The CDR3 nucleotides read TGTGCCAGCACCGAGACGGAGAGCCAGCCCCAGCATTTT. This sequence joins TRBV6-1 and TRBJ1-5; D gene uncertain. Germline values: CDR1 MNHNS, CDR2 SASEGT. There are 13 residues in the CDR3. Trimming pared 7 bases from V and 7 bases from J, leaving 14 bases between.

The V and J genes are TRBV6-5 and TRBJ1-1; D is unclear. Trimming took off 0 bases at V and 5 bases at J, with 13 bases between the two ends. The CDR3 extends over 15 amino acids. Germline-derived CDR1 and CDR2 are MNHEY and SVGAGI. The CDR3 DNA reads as TGTGCCAGCAGTTACTCGGTACAGATGGTTACTGAAGCTTTCTTT. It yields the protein CASSYSVQMVTEAFF.

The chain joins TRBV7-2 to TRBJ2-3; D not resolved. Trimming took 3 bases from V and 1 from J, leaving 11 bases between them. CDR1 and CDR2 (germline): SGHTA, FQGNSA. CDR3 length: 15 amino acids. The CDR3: CASSFARGGTDTQYF. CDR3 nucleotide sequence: TGTGCCAGCAGCTTTGCTCGTGGCGGCACAGATACGCAGTATTTT.

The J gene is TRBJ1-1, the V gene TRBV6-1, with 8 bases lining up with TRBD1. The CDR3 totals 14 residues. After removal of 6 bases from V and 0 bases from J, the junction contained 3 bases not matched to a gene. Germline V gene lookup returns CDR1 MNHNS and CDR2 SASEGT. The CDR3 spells CASRAGGMNTEAFF. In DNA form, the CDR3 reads TGTGCCAGCAGGGCAGGGGGCATGAACACTGAAGCTTTCTTT.

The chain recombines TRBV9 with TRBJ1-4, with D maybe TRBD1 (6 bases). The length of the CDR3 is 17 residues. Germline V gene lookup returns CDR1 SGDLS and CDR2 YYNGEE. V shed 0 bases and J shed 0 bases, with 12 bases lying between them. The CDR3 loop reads CASSVASGDSTNEKLFF. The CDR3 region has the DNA TGTGCCAGCAGCGTAGCTTCAGGGGATTCAACTAATGAAAAACTGTTTTTT.

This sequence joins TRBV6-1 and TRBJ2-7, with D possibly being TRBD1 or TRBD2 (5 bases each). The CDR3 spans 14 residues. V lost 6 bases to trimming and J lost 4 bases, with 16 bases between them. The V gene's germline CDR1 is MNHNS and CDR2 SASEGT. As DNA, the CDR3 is TGTGCCAGCAGACGGGACGGGATGGGATACGAGCAGTACTTC. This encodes CASRRDGMGYEQYF.

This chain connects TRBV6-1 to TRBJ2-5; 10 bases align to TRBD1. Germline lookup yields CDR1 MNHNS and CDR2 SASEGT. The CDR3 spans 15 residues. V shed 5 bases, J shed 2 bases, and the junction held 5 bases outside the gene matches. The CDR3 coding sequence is TGTGCCAGCAGTCTCCAGGACAGGGGGCAAGAGACCCAGTACTTC. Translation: CASSLQDRGQETQYF.

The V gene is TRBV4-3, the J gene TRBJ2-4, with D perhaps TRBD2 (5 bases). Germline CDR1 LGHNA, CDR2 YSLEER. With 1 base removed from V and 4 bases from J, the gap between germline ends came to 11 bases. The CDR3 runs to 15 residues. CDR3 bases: TGCGCCAGCAGCCAAGGGAGAACGGGGAAAAACATTCAGTACTTC. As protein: CASSQGRTGKNIQYF.

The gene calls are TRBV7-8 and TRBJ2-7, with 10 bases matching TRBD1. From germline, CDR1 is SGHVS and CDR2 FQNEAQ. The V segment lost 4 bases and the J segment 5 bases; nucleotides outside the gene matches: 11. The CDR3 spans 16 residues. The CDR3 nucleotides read TGTGCCAGCAGCTACCTCCCGGGACAGGGGACCCACGAGCAGTACTTC. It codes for CASSYLPGQGTHEQYF.

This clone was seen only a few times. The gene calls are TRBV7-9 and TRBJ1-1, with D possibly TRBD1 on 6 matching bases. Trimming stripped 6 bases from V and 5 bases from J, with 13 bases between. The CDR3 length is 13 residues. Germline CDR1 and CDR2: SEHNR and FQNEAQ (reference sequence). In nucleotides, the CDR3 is TGTGCCAGCAGACTACAGGGCAGGACTGAAGCTTTCTTT. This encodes CASRLQGRTEAFF.

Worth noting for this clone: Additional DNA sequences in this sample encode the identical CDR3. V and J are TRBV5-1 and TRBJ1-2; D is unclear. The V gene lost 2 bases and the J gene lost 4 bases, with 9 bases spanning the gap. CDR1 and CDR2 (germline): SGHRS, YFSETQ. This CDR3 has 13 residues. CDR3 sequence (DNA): TGCGCCAGCAGCTTAGGGAGCTTCTATGGCTACACCTTC. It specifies CASSLGSFYGYTF.

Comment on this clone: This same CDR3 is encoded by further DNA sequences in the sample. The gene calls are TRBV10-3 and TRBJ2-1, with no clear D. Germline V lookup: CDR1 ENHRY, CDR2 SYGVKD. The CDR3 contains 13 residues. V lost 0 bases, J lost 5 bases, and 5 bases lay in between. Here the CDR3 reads CAISESSNNEQFF. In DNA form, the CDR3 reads TGTGCCATCAGTGAGTCCAGCAACAATGAGCAGTTCTTC.

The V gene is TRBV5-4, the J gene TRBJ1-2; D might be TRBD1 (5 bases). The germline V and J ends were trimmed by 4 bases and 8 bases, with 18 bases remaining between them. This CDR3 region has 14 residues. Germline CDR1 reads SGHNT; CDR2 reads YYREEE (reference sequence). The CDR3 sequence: CASSPPGRVEGYTF. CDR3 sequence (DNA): TGTGCCAGCAGCCCGCCTGGCAGGGTAGAGGGCTACACCTTC.

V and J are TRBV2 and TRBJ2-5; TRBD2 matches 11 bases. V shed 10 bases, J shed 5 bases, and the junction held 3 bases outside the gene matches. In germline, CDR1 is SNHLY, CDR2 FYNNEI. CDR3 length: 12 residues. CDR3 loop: CATRLAGETQYF. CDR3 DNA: TGTGCCACCAGACTAGCGGGGGAGACCCAGTACTTC.

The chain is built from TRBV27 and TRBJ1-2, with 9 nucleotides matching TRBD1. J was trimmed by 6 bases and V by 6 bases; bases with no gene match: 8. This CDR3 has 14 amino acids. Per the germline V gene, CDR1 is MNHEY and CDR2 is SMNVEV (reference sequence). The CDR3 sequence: CASRALGQGNGYTF. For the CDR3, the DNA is TGTGCCAGCAGGGCCCTGGGACAGGGTAATGGCTACACCTTC.

The CDR3 sequence is CASKRGLDNQPQHF. As DNA, the CDR3 is TGTGCCAGCAAGAGGGGGCTGGACAATCAGCCCCAGCATTTT. V is TRBV28 and J is TRBJ1-5, with 7 bases identical to TRBD1. Germline V lookup: CDR1 MDHEN, CDR2 SYDVKM. This CDR3 comprises 14 residues. Trimming removed 7 bases from V and 3 bases from J; junction bases left unmatched: 6. Looking up the rest from reference TRBV28 and TRBJ1-5 gives the full variable domain: DVKVTQSSRYLVKRTGEKVFLECVQDMDHENMFWYRQDPGLGLRLIYFSYDVKMKEKGDIPEGYSVSREKKERFSLILESASTNQTSMYLCASKRGLDNQPQHFGDGTRLSIL.

CDR3 DNA: TGTGCCAGCAGAAACAGGGGCGCTTCCTATGGCTACACCTTC. Protein sequence: CASRNRGASYGYTF. The chain employs TRBV6-5 and TRBJ1-2, with 7 bases that match TRBD1. Germline CDR1 and CDR2: MNHEY and SVGAGI. V shed 6 bases and J 4 bases; nucleotides not matched to a gene: 8. The length of the CDR3 is 14 residues.

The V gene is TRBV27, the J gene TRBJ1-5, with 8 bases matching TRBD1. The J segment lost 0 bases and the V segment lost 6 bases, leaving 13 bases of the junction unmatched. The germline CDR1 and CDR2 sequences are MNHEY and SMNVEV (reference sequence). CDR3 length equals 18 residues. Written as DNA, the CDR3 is TGTGCCAGCAGCCTTTTCTCGACAGGGGTCAATAGCAATCAGCCCCAGCATTTT. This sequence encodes CASSLFSTGVNSNQPQHF.